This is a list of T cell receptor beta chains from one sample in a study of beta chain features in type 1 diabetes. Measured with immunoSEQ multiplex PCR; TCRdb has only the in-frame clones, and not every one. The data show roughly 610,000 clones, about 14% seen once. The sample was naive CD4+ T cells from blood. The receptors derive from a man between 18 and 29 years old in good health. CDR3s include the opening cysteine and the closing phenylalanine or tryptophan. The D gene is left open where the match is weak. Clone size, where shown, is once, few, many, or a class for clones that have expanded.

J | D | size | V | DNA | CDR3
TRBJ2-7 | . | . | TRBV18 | TGTGCCAGCTCACCATTTAATCGAGGTTTGGCTAGGGGCTCCGAGCAGTACTTC | CASSPFNRGLARGSEQYF
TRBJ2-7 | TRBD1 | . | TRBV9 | TGTGCCAGCAGCTACCGGGACAGGACCTCCTACGAGCAGTACTTC | CASSYRDRTSYEQYF
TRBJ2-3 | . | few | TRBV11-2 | TGTGCCAGCAGCTTCAACAGGGTCAGGGGTAGCACAGATACGCAGTATTTT | CASSFNRVRGSTDTQYF
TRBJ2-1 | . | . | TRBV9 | TGTGCCAGCAGCGTAGCAAGCGCCCAAGTAACCCATGAGCAGTTCTTC | CASSVASAQVTHEQFF
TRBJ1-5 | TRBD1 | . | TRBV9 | TGTGCCAGCAGCTCCGGACAGGGGAGTCAGCCCCAGCATTTT | CASSSGQGSQPQHF
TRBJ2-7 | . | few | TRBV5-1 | TGCGCCAGCAGCTGGCCGACCGACGAGCAGTACTTC | CASSWPTDEQYF
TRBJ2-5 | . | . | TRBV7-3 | TGTGCCAGCAGCTTAATGTCCCAAGAGACCCAGTACTTC | CASSLMSQETQYF
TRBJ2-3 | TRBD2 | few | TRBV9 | TGTGCCAGCAGCGTGACTAGCGGGGGGAGTGGCCGAACAGATACGCAGTATTTT | CASSVTSGGSGRTDTQYF
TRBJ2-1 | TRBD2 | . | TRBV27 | TGTGCCAGCAGTTACTATAGCGGGAGAAGGAGGAATGAGCAGTTCTTC | CASSYYSGRRRNEQFF
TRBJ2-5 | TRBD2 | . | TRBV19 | TGTGCCAGTAGTATAGATCGCGGCGGGAGGCAAGAGACCCAGTACTTC | CASSIDRGGRQETQYF
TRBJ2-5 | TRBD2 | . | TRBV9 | TGTGCCAGCAGCTTTTCCGGGGGGGCGCAAGAGACCCAGTACTTC | CASSFSGGAQETQYF
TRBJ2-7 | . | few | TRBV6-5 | TGTGCCAGCAGTTACGCTACGACAGGACCCTACGAGCAGTACTTC | CASSYATTGPYEQYF
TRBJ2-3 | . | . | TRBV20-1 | TGCAGTGCTGGAGATACGCAGTATTTT | CSAGDTQYF
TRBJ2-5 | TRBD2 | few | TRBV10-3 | TGTGCCATCAGTAATCCACTAGCGGGGGGCCAGGAGACCCAGTACTTC | CAISNPLAGGQETQYF
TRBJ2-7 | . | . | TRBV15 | TGTGCCACCAGCAGAGAGACACCGGCCCGGGGAGCCGAGCAGTACTTC | CATSRETPARGAEQYF
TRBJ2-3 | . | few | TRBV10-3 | TGTGCCATCAGTGGACAGGCTGAAGATACGCAGTATTTT | CAISGQAEDTQYF
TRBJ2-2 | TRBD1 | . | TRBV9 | TGTGCCAGCAGAGACAGGGTGAACACCGGGGAGCTGTTTTTT | CASRDRVNTGELFF
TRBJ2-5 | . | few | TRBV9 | TGTGCCAGCAGCGCCAGTGGGGGCGTGGGGGAGACCCAGTACTTC | CASSASGGVGETQYF
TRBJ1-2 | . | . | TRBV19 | TGTGCCAGCCAGAGGATACTCAACTATGGCTACACCTTC | CASQRILNYGYTF
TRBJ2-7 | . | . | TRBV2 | TGTGCCGGTACAACAGGCACCCTCTACGAGCAGTACTTC | CAGTTGTLYEQYF
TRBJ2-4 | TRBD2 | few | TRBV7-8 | TGTGCCAGCAGCCTAAGCGGGAGATTGGACATTCAGTACTTC | CASSLSGRLDIQYF
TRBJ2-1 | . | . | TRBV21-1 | TGTGCCAGCAGCACTTATAATGAGCAGTTCTTC | CASSTYNEQFF
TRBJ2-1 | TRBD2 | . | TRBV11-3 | TGTGCCAGCAGCTCGGGACTAGCGGGAGCATGGAATGAGCAGTTCTTC | CASSSGLAGAWNEQFF
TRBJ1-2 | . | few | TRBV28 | TGTGCCAGCAGTGGGCAGGGCTACACCTTC | CASSGQGYTF
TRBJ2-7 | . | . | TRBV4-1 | TGCGCCAGCAGCCTCCTACCGGGACAACTATACGAGCAGTACTTC | CASSLLPGQLYEQYF
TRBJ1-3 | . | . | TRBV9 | TGTGCCAGCAGGTCCCAGAGCTCTGGAAACACCATATATTTT | CASRSQSSGNTIYF
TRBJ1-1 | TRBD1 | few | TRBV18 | TGTGCCAGCTCCCCAAAAGGACAGGTTGGCACTGAAGCTTTCTTT | CASSPKGQVGTEAFF
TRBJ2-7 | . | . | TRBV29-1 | TGCAGCCTTGTTGTCTCCTACGAGCAGTACTTC | CSLVVSYEQYF
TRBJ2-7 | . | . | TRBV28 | TGTGCCAGCACGGCGAATCCAACCTACGAGCAGTACTTC | CASTANPTYEQYF
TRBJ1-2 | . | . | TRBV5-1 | TGCGCCAGCAGCGGAGGGCTTTCGGGGAGAAACTATGGCTACACCTTC | CASSGGLSGRNYGYTF
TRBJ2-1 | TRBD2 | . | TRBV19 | TGTGCCAGCACGGGGGGAAAGTACTACAATGAGCAGTTCTTC | CASTGGKYYNEQFF
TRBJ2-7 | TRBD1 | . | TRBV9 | TGTGCCAGCAGCGTAGGTGGGACAGCAAGCTACGAGCAGTACTTC | CASSVGGTASYEQYF
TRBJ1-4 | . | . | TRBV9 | TGTGCCAGCAGCGTAGCTCGGGGTGGAAATGAAAAACTGTTTTTT | CASSVARGGNEKLFF
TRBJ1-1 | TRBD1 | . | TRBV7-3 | TGTGCCAGCAGCTCAGGGGGATCCGGCACTGAAGCTTTCTTT | CASSSGGSGTEAFF
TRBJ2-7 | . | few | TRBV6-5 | TGTGCCAGCAGTTACAGGGGTTCGGCCTACGAGCAGTACTTC | CASSYRGSAYEQYF
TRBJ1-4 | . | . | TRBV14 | TGTGCCAGCAGCCCAGGGACAAAGCCAACTAATGAAAAACTGTTTTTT | CASSPGTKPTNEKLFF
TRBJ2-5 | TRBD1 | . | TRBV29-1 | TGCAGCGAAACAGGGGCCGAAGCCTTGGGAATGGAGACCCAGTACTTC | CSETGAEALGMETQYF
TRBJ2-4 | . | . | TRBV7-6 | TGTGCCAGCAGCTTAGATATTGGAGCCAAAAACATTCAGTACTTC | CASSLDIGAKNIQYF
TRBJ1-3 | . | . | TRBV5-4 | TGTGCCAGCAGCCGGGGCCGGGGGGACACCATATATTTT | CASSRGRGDTIYF
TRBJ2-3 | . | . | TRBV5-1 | TGCGCCAGCAGCCTTAGCGGAGGGCGGGATACGCAGTATTTT | CASSLSGGRDTQYF
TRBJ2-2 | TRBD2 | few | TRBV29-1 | TGCAGCGTCATAGCGGGAGAGTGGACCGGGGAGCTGTTTTTT | CSVIAGEWTGELFF
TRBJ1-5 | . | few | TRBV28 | TGTGCCAGCAGTTTCCTAGGACAGCGAGATAGCAATCAGCCCCAGCATTTT | CASSFLGQRDSNQPQHF
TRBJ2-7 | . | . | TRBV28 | TGTGCCAGCAGTCTAACTTCTCCCTACGAGCAGTACTTC | CASSLTSPYEQYF
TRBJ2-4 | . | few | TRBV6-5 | TGTGCCAGCAGTTTATTCAGGGGTTCCAAAAACATTCAGTACTTC | CASSLFRGSKNIQYF
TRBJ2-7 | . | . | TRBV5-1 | TGCGCCAGCAGCTGGGGGCTAAGAGGGATGGAATCCTACGAGCAGTACTTC | CASSWGLRGMESYEQYF
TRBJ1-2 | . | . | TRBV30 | TGTGCCTCCGAGCCCCCGGGGGCATCGTGGGGCTACACCTTC | CASEPPGASWGYTF
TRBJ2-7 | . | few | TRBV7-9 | TGTGCCAGCAGCTTATCAGGGGTCGAGCAGTACTTC | CASSLSGVEQYF
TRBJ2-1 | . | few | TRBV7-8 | TGTGCCAGCAGCCATTCCAAGGCCTGGGGCGGCAATGAGCAGTTCTTC | CASSHSKAWGGNEQFF
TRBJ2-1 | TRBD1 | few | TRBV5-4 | TGTGCCAGCAGCCCTGGGACAGGGACAAACAATGAGCAGTTCTTC | CASSPGTGTNNEQFF
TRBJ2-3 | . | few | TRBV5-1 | TGCGCCAGCAGCTTGTCCGCGGTCACAGATACGCAGTATTTT | CASSLSAVTDTQYF
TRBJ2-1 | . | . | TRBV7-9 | TGTGCCACCACCCCGGGACCCCGAGATTCTGAGCAGTTCTTC | CATTPGPRDSEQFF
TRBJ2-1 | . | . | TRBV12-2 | TGTGCAAGTCGCCCGAAGACAAGGTGTAATGAGCAGTTCTTC | CASRPKTRCNEQFF
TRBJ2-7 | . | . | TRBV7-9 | TGTGCCAGCAGCTTTGGGTACTCCGAGCAGTACTTC | CASSFGYSEQYF
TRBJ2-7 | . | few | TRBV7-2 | TGTGCCAGCAGCTCCAACTCCTACGAGCAGTACTTC | CASSSNSYEQYF
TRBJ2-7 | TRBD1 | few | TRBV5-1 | TGCGCCAGCAGCTTCCAGGGGGCGCGTGAGCAGTACTTC | CASSFQGAREQYF